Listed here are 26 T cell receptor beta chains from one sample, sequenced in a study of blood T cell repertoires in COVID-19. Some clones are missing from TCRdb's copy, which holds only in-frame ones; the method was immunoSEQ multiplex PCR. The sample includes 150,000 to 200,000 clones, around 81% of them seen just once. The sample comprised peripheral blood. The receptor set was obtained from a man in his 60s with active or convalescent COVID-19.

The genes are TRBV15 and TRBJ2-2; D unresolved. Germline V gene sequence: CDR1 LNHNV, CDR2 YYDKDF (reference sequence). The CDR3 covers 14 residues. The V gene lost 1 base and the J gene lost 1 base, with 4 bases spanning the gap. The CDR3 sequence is CATSRVKNTGELFF. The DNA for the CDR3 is TGTGCCACCAGCAGAGTCAAGAACACCGGGGAGCTGTTTTTT. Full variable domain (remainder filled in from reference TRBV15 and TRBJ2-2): DAMVIQNPRYQVTQFGKPVTLSCSQTLNHNVMYWYQQKSSQAPKLLFHYYDKDFNNEADTPDNFQSRRPNTSFCFLDIRSPGLGDTAMYLCATSRVKNTGELFFGEGSRLTVL.

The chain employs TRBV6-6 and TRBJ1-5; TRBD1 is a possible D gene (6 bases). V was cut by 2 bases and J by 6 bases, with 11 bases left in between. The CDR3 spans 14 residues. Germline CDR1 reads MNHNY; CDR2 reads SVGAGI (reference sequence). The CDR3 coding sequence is TGTGCCAGCAGTTACACGGGGGGGGCTCAGCCCCAGCATTTT. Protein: CASSYTGGAQPQHF.

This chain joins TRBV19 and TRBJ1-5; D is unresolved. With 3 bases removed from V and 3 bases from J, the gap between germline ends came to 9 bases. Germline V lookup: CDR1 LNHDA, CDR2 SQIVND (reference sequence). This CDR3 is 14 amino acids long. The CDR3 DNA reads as TGTGCCAGTAGTATTAGCCAGAACAATCAGCCCCAGCATTTT. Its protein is CASSISQNNQPQHF. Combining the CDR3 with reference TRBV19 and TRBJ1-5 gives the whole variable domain DGGITQSPKYLFRKEGQNVTLSCEQNLNHDAMYWYRQDPGQGLRLIYYSQIVNDFQKGDIAEGYSVSREKKESFPLTVTSAQKNPTAFYLCASSISQNNQPQHFGDGTRLSIL.

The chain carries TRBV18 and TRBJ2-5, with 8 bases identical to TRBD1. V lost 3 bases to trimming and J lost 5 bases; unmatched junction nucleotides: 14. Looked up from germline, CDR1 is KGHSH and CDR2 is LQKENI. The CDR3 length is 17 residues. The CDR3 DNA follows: TGTGCCAGCTCACCGACTGGACAGGGAGGAGGGATGGAGACCCAGTACTTC. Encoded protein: CASSPTGQGGGMETQYF. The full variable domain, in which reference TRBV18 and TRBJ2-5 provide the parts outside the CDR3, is NAGVMQNPRHLVRRRGQEARLRCSPMKGHSHVYWYRQLPEEGLKFMVYLQKENIIDESGMPKERFSAEFPKEGPSILRIQQVVRGDSAAYFCASSPTGQGGGMETQYFGPGTRLLVL.

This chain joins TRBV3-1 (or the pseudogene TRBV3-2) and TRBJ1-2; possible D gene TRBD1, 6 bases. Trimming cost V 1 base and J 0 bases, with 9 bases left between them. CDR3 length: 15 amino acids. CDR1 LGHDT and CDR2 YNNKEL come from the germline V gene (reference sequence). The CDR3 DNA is TGTGCCAGCAGCCAAGGGACAGTATCTAACTATGGCTACACCTTC. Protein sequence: CASSQGTVSNYGYTF.

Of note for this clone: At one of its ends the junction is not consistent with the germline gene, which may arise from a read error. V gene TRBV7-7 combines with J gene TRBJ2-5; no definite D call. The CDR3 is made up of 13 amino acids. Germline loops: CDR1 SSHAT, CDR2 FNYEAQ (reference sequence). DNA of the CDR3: TGTGCTAGCAGCTTAGACTCCCGAGAGACCCAGTACTTC. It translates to CASSLDSRETQYF.

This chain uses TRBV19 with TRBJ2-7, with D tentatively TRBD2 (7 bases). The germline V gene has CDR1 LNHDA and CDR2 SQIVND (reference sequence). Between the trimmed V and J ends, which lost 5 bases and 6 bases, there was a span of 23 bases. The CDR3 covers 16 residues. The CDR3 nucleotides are TGTGCCAGTAGTCCCAGGGGAGGGACGGGGCTCGCCGAGCAGTACTTC. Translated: CASSPRGGTGLAEQYF.

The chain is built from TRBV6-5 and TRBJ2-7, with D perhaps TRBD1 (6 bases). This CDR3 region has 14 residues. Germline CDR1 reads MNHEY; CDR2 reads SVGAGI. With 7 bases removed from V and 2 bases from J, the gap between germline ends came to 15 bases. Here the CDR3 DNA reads TGTGCCAGCACCGGGACATCCTACGCCTACGAGCAGTACTTC. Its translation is CASTGTSYAYEQYF.

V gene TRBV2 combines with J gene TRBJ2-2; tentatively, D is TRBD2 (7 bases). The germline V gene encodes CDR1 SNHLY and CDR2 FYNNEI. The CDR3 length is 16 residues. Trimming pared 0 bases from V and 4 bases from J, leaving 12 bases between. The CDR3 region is CASSEAGGRSTGELFF. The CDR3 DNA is TGTGCCAGCAGTGAAGCGGGGGGGCGTTCCACCGGGGAGCTGTTTTTT.

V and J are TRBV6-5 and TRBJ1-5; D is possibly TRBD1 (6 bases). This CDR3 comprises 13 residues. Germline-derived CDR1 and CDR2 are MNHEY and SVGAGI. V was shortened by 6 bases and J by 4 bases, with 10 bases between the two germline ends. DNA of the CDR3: TGTGCCAGCAGGGACAGTGGGAATCAGCCCCAGCATTTT. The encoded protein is CASRDSGNQPQHF.

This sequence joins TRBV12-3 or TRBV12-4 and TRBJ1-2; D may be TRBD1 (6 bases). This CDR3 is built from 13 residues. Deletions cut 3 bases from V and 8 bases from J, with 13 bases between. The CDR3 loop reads CASSFEQGYGYTF. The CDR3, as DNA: TGTGCCAGCAGTTTCGAACAGGGCTACGGCTACACCTTC.

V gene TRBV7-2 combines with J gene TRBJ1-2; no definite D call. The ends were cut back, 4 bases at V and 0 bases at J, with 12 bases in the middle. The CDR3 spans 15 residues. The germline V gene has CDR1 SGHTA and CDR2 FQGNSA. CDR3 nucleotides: TGTGCCAGCAGCTCCCTCAAAACTCCTAACTATGGCTACACCTTC. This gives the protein CASSSLKTPNYGYTF. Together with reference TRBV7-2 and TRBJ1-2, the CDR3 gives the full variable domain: GAGVSQSPSNKVTEKGKDVELRCDPISGHTALYWYRQSLGQGLEFLIYFQGNSAPDKSGLPSDRFSAERTGGSVSTLTIQRTQQEDSAVYLCASSSLKTPNYGYTFGSGTRLTVV.

In DNA, the CDR3 is TGTGCCAGCAGCTTGGGGACAGGGGGCTTAAACATTCAGTACTTC. The encoded protein is CASSLGTGGLNIQYF. The rearrangement joins TRBV7-9 to TRBJ2-4, with 12 bases matching TRBD1. With 3 bases clipped from V and 6 bases from J, the junction kept 3 bases outside the gene matches. This CDR3 is 15 amino acids long. Germline V gene sequence: CDR1 SEHNR, CDR2 FQNEAQ (reference sequence).

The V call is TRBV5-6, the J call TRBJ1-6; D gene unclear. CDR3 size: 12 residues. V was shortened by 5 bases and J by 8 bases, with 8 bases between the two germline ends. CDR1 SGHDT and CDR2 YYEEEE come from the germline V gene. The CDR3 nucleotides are TGTGCCAGCAGGGGAGTTGATTCACCCCTCCACTTT. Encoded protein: CASRGVDSPLHF.

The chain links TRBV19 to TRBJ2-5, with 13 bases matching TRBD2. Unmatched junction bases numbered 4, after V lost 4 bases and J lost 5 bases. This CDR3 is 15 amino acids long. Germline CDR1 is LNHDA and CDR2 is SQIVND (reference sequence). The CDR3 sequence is CASSTGLAGVETQYF. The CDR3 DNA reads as TGTGCCAGTAGTACCGGACTAGCGGGAGTGGAGACCCAGTACTTC.

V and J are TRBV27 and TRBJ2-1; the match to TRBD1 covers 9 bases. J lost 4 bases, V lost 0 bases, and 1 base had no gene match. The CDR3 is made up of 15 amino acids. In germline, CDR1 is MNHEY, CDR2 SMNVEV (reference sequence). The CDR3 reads CASSLSGQGYNEQFF. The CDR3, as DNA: TGTGCCAGCAGTTTATCGGGACAGGGATACAATGAGCAGTTCTTC.

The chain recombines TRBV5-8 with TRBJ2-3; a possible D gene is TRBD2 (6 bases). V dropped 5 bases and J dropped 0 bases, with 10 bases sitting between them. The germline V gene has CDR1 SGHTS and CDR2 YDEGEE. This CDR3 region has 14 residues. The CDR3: CASRRRGSTDTQYF. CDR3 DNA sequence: TGTGCCAGCAGGAGACGGGGGAGCACAGATACGCAGTATTTT.

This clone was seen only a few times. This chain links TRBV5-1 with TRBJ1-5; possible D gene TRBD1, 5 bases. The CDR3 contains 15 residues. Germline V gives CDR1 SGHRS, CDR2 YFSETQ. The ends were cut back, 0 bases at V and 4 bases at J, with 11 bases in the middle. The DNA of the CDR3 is TGCGCCAGCAGCTTGGAGGGGATTTCTAATCAGCCCCAGCATTTT. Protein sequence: CASSLEGISNQPQHF.

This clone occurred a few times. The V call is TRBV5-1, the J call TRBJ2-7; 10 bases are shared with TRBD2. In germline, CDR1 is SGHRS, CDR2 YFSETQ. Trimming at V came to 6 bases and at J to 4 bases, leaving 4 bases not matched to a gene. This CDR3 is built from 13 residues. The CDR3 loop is CASTPSGGYEQYF. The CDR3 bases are TGCGCCAGCACCCCTAGCGGGGGATACGAGCAGTACTTC.

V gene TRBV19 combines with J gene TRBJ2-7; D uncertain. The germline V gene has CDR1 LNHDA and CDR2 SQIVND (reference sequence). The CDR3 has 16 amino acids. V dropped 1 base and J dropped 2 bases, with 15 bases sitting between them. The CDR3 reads CASSIGREPTPYEQYF. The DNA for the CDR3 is TGTGCCAGTAGTATAGGGAGAGAACCGACTCCCTACGAGCAGTACTTC.

CDR3 sequence: CASSSSGQETQYF. The CDR3 DNA follows: TGCGCCAGCAGTTCTAGCGGCCAAGAGACCCAGTACTTC. This chain joins TRBV10-1 and TRBJ2-5; 7 bases match TRBD2. This CDR3 comprises 13 residues. In germline, CDR1 is WNHNN, CDR2 SYGVQD (reference sequence). V gave up 5 bases and J gave up 1 base; unmatched junction bases: 1.

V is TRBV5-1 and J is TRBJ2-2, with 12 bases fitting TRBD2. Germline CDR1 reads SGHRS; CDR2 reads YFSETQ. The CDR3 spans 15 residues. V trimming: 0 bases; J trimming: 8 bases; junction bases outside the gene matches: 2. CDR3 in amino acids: CASSLGLAGEGELFF. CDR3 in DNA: TGCGCCAGCAGCTTGGGACTAGCGGGAGAAGGGGAGCTGTTTTTT.

The CDR3 spells CASSPVGPQGRETQYF. CDR3 sequence (DNA): TGTGCCAGCTCACCTGTTGGGCCTCAGGGGCGAGAGACCCAGTACTTC. The chain couples TRBV18 to TRBJ2-5, with a tentative D call TRBD1 (6 bases). The CDR3 loop spans 16 amino acids. Germline lookup yields CDR1 KGHSH and CDR2 LQKENI. The V and J ends lost 3 bases and 4 bases respectively, with 18 bases between them.

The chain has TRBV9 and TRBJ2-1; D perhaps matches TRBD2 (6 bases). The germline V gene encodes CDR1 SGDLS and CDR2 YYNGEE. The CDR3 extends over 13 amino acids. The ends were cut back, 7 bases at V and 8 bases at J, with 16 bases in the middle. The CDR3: CASGGPREDEQFF. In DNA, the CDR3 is TGTGCCAGCGGAGGCCCAAGGGAGGATGAGCAGTTCTTC.

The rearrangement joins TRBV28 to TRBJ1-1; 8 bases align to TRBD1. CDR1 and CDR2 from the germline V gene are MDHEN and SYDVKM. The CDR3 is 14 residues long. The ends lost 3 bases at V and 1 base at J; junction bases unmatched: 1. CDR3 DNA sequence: TGTGCCAGCAGTTTCGGACAGGGGAACACTGAAGCTTTCTTT. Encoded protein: CASSFGQGNTEAFF.

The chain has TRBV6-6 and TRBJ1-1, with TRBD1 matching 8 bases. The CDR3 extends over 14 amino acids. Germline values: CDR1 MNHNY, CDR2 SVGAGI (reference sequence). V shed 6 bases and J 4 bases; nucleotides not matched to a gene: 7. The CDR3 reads CASRNHRGGTEAFF. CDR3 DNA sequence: TGTGCCAGCAGAAACCACAGGGGGGGCACTGAAGCTTTCTTT.